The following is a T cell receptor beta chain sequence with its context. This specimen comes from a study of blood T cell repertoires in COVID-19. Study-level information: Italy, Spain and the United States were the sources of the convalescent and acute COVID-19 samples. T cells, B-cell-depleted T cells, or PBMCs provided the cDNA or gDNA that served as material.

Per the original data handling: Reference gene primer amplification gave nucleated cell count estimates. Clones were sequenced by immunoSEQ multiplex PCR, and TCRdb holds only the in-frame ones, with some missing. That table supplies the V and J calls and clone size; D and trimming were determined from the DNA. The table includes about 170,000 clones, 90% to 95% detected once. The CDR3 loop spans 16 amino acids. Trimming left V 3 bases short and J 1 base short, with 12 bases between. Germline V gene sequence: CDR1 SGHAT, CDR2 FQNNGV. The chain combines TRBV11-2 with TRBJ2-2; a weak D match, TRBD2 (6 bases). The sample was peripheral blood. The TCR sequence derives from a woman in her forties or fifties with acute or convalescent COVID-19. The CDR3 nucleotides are TGTGCCAGCAGCTTGGCGGGACGGGTGAACACCGGGGAGCTGTTTTTT. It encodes CASSLAGRVNTGELFF.